The source of this TCR beta chain is a study of shared clonotypes between healthy human individuals. Profiling relied on immunoSEQ multiplex PCR, and the TCRdb table lists in-frame clones only, not all of them. The table lists under 2.5 million clones, 85% to 95% of them singletons. Germline V gene lookup returns CDR1 KGHSH and CDR2 LQKENI. This CDR3 has 16 residues. Trimming cost V 3 bases and J 3 bases, with 15 bases left between them. The clonotype comes from a young man in good health. Some clones in this sample may be carry-over from other donors' samples. The sequenced sample was naive CD4+ T cells from PBMCs. Specified subset: CD45RA+ positively selected. This chain uses TRBV18 with TRBJ1-5; D is perhaps TRBD1 (5 bases). CDR3 amino acids: CASSPYRSGTNQPQHF. DNA for the CDR3: TGTGCCAGCTCACCCTACCGTTCAGGGACCAATCAGCCCCAGCATTTT. Together with reference TRBV18 and TRBJ1-5, the CDR3 gives the full variable domain: NAGVMQNPRHLVRRRGQEARLRCSPMKGHSHVYWYRQLPEEGLKFMVYLQKENIIDESGMPKERFSAEFPKEGPSILRIQQVVRGDSAAYFCASSPYRSGTNQPQHFGDGTRLSIL.